This TCR beta chain was found in a study of blood T cell repertoires in COVID-19. Authors' analysis steps: Reference gene primer amplification in the assay estimated nucleated cell counts. Assay used: immunoSEQ multiplex PCR; TCRdb lists only in-frame clones, some missing. V and J calls and clone size are given by that table; D and trimming were obtained from the DNA. The sample gives fewer than 700,000 clones, roughly nine tenths of which show up once; about 8% is in the top ten. Followed longitudinally, the Seattle patients had been enrolled during active infection. The sequence derives from a woman in her 50s with COVID-19, enrolled during active disease. The sequenced sample consisted of peripheral blood.

CDR3 in amino acids: CATRDTRTDTQYF. For the CDR3, the DNA is TGTGCCACCCGGGACACCCGCACAGATACGCAGTATTTT. V is TRBV24-1 and J is TRBJ2-3, with D possibly being TRBD1 (6 bases). The CDR3 is 13 residues long. V lost 9 bases to trimming and J lost 1 base, with 10 bases between them. Germline CDR1 is KGHDR and CDR2 is SFDVKD.